Listed here are 25 T cell receptor beta chains from one sample, sequenced in a study of blood T cell repertoires in COVID-19. Clones were read by immunoSEQ multiplex PCR, and TCRdb kept only the in-frame ones, dropping some. Of fewer than 55,000 clones in the sample, about four fifths were seen once. What was sequenced was peripheral blood. The receptors originated from a woman over 75 with COVID-19, enrolled during active disease.

CDR3 nucleotides: TGTGCCCTTGGCGGGGACCCCCGATTTGCGCCCCTCCACTTT. Encoded protein: CALGGDPRFAPLHF. The gene calls are TRBV28 and TRBJ1-6; weak D call: TRBD1 (5 bases). The CDR3 spans 14 residues. CDR1 is MDHEN, CDR2 SYDVKM, per germline. Trimming stripped 11 bases from V and 13 bases from J, with 24 bases between.

This clone occurred a few times. This chain joins TRBV3-1 (or the pseudogene TRBV3-2) and TRBJ1-6; D not certain. This CDR3 has 14 residues. Germline values: CDR1 LGHDT, CDR2 YNNKEL (reference sequence). The germline V and J ends were trimmed by 2 bases and 5 bases, with 7 bases remaining between them. CDR3 amino acids: CASSQPGNNSPLHF. CDR3 sequence (DNA): TGTGCCAGCAGCCAACCGGGTAATAATTCACCCCTCCACTTT.

This chain connects TRBV4-1 to TRBJ2-1; 8 nucleotides line up with TRBD2. The CDR3 is made up of 16 amino acids. The junction had 7 bases not matched to a gene; V was cut back by 1 base and J by 5 bases. Germline-derived CDR1 and CDR2 are MGHRA and YSYEKL. The CDR3 nucleotides are TGCGCCAGCAGCCAAGCAGGGCTAGCGGGCCACAATGAGCAGTTCTTC. The encoded protein is CASSQAGLAGHNEQFF.

This chain joins TRBV28 and TRBJ2-7; D remains unclear. V was clipped by 3 bases and J by 6 bases, with 6 bases between them. This CDR3 is built from 11 residues. Germline V CDR1 and CDR2: MDHEN, SYDVKM. CDR3 sequence (DNA): TGTGCCAGCAGTTTTGCGGTCGAGCAGTACTTC. This sequence encodes CASSFAVEQYF. The complete variable domain, with remaining parts taken from reference TRBV28 and TRBJ2-7, reads DVKVTQSSRYLVKRTGEKVFLECVQDMDHENMFWYRQDPGLGLRLIYFSYDVKMKEKGDIPEGYSVSREKKERFSLILESASTNQTSMYLCASSFAVEQYFGPGTRLTVT.

This clone has more than one count but fewer than ten. The rearrangement uses TRBV19 and TRBJ2-7; 12 bases agree with TRBD2. Germline V lookup: CDR1 LNHDA, CDR2 SQIVND (reference sequence). The CDR3 is 14 amino acids. With 8 bases clipped from V and 6 bases from J, the junction kept 8 bases outside the gene matches. CDR3: CASRQGLAGGEQYF. The CDR3 DNA reads as TGTGCCAGTCGTCAGGGACTAGCGGGTGGCGAGCAGTACTTC.

V is TRBV5-4 and J is TRBJ2-1; D perhaps matches TRBD1 (6 bases). CDR3 size: 14 residues. Trimming took off 0 bases at V and 4 bases at J, with 8 bases between the two ends. Germline lookup yields CDR1 SGHNT and CDR2 YYREEE (reference sequence). The CDR3 DNA is TGTGCCAGCAGCTTGGCCGACAGGTACAATGAGCAGTTCTTC. This sequence encodes CASSLADRYNEQFF.

The rearrangement joins TRBV7-2 to TRBJ2-7, with 9 bases matching TRBD2. Germline assignment: CDR1 SGHTA and CDR2 FQGNSA. There are 14 residues in the CDR3. Germline trimming cut 3 bases from V and 9 bases from J; bases unmatched to any gene: 9. The CDR3 DNA reads TGTGCCAGCAGCTTTCCTAGCGGGACAAGGGGGCAGTACTTC. Protein: CASSFPSGTRGQYF.

This chain connects TRBV18 to TRBJ2-7, with D tentatively TRBD1 (5 bases). Trimming removed 4 bases from V and 4 bases from J, with 8 bases in between. This CDR3 contains 12 residues. Germline V CDR1 and CDR2: KGHSH, LQKENI. Here the CDR3 reads CASSQGKYEQYF. CDR3 sequence (DNA): TGTGCCAGCTCACAGGGGAAATACGAGCAGTACTTC.

The chain has TRBV29-1 and TRBJ2-3; D may be TRBD1 (5 bases). CDR3 length: 14 amino acids. CDR1 and CDR2 from the germline V gene are SQVTM and ANQGSEA. V lost 5 bases to trimming and J lost 2 bases, with 14 bases between them. The CDR3 DNA follows: TGCAGCGTTATTAGGGGCCTGTCCACAGATACGCAGTATTTT. Its protein is CSVIRGLSTDTQYF.

The rearrangement links TRBV2 to TRBJ1-5; 7 bases align to TRBD1. Trimming at V came to 9 bases and at J to 2 bases, leaving 7 bases not matched to a gene. The CDR3 is 14 residues long. CDR1 is SNHLY and CDR2 is FYNNEI in the germline V gene. The CDR3 bases are TGTGCCAGGTCGACAGGGCAGGGCAATCAGCCCCAGCATTTT. Protein sequence: CARSTGQGNQPQHF.

The chain employs TRBV7-8 and TRBJ2-2; D ambiguous. The V end lost 2 bases, the J end lost 5 bases, and 12 bases lay between the germline ends. CDR1 is SGHVS and CDR2 is FQNEAQ in the germline V gene. The CDR3 runs to 15 residues. This chain's CDR3 is CASSLSADETGELFF. The CDR3 coding sequence is TGTGCCAGCAGCTTATCGGCGGATGAAACCGGGGAGCTGTTTTTT.

This chain connects TRBV6-6 to TRBJ2-3; 12 bases map to TRBD2. Germline V CDR1 and CDR2: MNHNY, SVGAGI (reference sequence). V was pared by 5 bases and J by 5 bases, with 11 bases of the junction left unmatched. The CDR3 has 17 residues. Written as DNA, the CDR3 is TGTGCCAGCAGTCCTAACCCCGGGGGACTAGCGGGAGATACGCAGTATTTT. This codes for CASSPNPGGLAGDTQYF.

The chain uses TRBV3-1 (or the pseudogene TRBV3-2) and TRBJ1-6; D ambiguous. The CDR3 is 15 residues long. The V end was cut by 1 base, the J end by 7 bases, with 11 bases between. Germline CDR1 LGHDT, CDR2 YNNKEL (reference sequence). In nucleotides, the CDR3 is TGTGCCAGCAGCCAAGGAGGGCCGTCAAATTCACCCCTCCACTTT. Protein product: CASSQGGPSNSPLHF.

V usage is TRBV5-1 and J usage is TRBJ2-1; D gene uncertain. From germline, CDR1 is SGHRS and CDR2 YFSETQ. CDR3 length: 11 amino acids. Trimming shortened V by 6 bases and J by 5 bases, and 6 bases separated the two germline ends. In nucleotides, the CDR3 is TGCGCCAGCAACGCGAACAATGAGCAGTTCTTC. Amino acids: CASNANNEQFF.

The rearrangement joins TRBV12-3 or TRBV12-4 to TRBJ2-7; 8 nucleotides line up with TRBD1. This CDR3 is built from 13 residues. V was pared by 5 bases and J by 6 bases, with 6 bases of the junction left unmatched. The CDR3 nucleotides read TGTGCCAGCAGTCGACAGGGGTCGGGCGAGCAGTACTTC. Protein: CASSRQGSGEQYF.

J is TRBJ2-2 and V is TRBV2; 12 bases are shared with TRBD2. The CDR3 contains 19 residues. Germline trimming cut 4 bases from V and 8 bases from J; bases unmatched to any gene: 17. CDR1 is SNHLY and CDR2 is FYNNEI in the germline V gene. The CDR3 region has the DNA TGTGCCAGCAGTGTTCAAGGACTAGCGGGACTCGTAACCCCGGGGGAGCTGTTTTTT. Its translation: CASSVQGLAGLVTPGELFF.

The chain recombines TRBV7-8 with TRBJ2-5, with 8 bases fitting TRBD2. CDR3 size: 16 residues. Germline loops: CDR1 SGHVS, CDR2 FQNEAQ. The V segment lost 1 base and the J segment 2 bases; nucleotides outside the gene matches: 6. The CDR3 coding sequence is TGTGCCAGCAGCTTAGAGTTAGCGGGGAAACAAGAGACCCAGTACTTC. Translation gives CASSLELAGKQETQYF.

This clone came up many times. The chain carries TRBV6-5 and TRBJ2-3; tentatively, D is TRBD1 (6 bases). The ends were cut back, 7 bases at V and 10 bases at J, with 18 bases in the middle. The CDR3 spans 13 residues. The germline V gene encodes CDR1 MNHEY and CDR2 SVGAGI. The CDR3 bases are TGTGCCAGCACCCGAAATCTGCAGGGGTCGCAGTATTTT. It is translated as CASTRNLQGSQYF.

This clone came up once. The chain combines TRBV7-9 with TRBJ1-1; 8 nucleotides agree with TRBD1. V trimming: 5 bases; J trimming: 2 bases; junction bases outside the gene matches: 13. The CDR3 is 17 amino acids. Germline CDR1 and CDR2: SEHNR and FQNEAQ (reference sequence). Written as DNA, the CDR3 is TGTGCCAGCAGCCCTGCCAGGACAGGGTGGAGAAACACTGAAGCTTTCTTT. This translates into CASSPARTGWRNTEAFF.

This clone came up a few times. The V and J genes are TRBV14 and TRBJ2-1; 8 nucleotides align to TRBD2. V dropped 5 bases and J dropped 4; count of bases not matched to a gene: 10. Germline V lookup: CDR1 SGHDN, CDR2 FVKESK. The CDR3 runs to 16 residues. CDR3 DNA: TGTGCCAGCAGCAGTCTGGGTAGCGGGATTTACAATGAGCAGTTCTTC. This codes for CASSSLGSGIYNEQFF. The full variable domain, with the rest looked up from reference TRBV14 and TRBJ2-1, is EAGVTQFPSHSVIEKGQTVTLRCDPISGHDNLYWYRRVMGKEIKFLLHFVKESKQDESGMPNNRFLAERTGGTYSTLKVQPAELEDSGVYFCASSSLGSGIYNEQFFGPGTRLTVL.

This chain uses TRBV6-4 with TRBJ2-2; TRBD2 is a possible D gene (6 bases). In germline, CDR1 is MRHNA, CDR2 SNTAGT. The CDR3 covers 18 residues. V dropped 4 bases and J dropped 0 bases, with 18 bases sitting between them. The CDR3: CASSVKMEGGTNTGELFF. Written as DNA, the CDR3 is TGTGCCAGCAGTGTCAAGATGGAGGGAGGAACGAACACCGGGGAGCTGTTTTTT.

Here the CDR3 reads CASSQGTSGRIDTQYF. The CDR3, as DNA: TGCGCCAGCAGCCAAGGGACTAGCGGGAGAATCGATACGCAGTATTTT. The chain joins TRBV5-1 to TRBJ2-3; 14 bases match TRBD2. V lost 4 bases and J lost 6; bases outside the gene matches: 7. Germline CDR1 SGHRS, CDR2 YFSETQ. The CDR3 covers 16 residues.

The CDR3 coding sequence is TGTGCCAGCAGCTTTGGCCCGGCGGGCCAAGAGACCCAGTACTTC. Its protein is CASSFGPAGQETQYF. The chain carries TRBV5-4 and TRBJ2-5; tentatively, D is TRBD2 (5 bases). Germline CDR1 SGHNT, CDR2 YYREEE (reference sequence). This CDR3 is 15 amino acids long. The V and J ends lost 2 bases and 1 base respectively, with 12 bases between them.

The chain is built from TRBV10-3 and TRBJ2-3, with D maybe TRBD1 (5 bases). The V and J ends lost 4 bases and 2 bases respectively, with 7 bases between them. The CDR3 has 13 residues. Germline-derived CDR1 and CDR2 are ENHRY and SYGVKD. This chain's CDR3 is CAISGQSTDTQYF. The CDR3 region has the DNA TGTGCCATCAGTGGACAGTCCACAGATACGCAGTATTTT.

The V gene is TRBV30, the J gene TRBJ2-6; D remains unclear. The CDR3 is made up of 16 amino acids. Germline-derived CDR1 and CDR2 are GTSNPN and SVGIG (reference sequence). Between the trimmed V and J ends, which lost 3 bases and 0 bases, there was a span of 12 bases. The CDR3 bases are TGTGCCTGGAGGTACAGTGAAATCTCTGGGGCCAACGTCCTGACTTTC. Its protein product is CAWRYSEISGANVLTF.